This T cell receptor (beta chain) was profiled in a study of cytomegalovirus exposure and HLA in healthy donors listed by TCRdb under 2017. Study-level background: According to an earlier analysis of 550 to 700 of the donors, 150 million to 200 million T cells yielded over 100 million unique TCR beta sequences and approximately 300 Gb of sequence data. The genetic ancestry cluster associated with self-reported Caucasian donors included 65% to 90% of the roughly 360 genotyped donors. Among some 400 genotyped donors of the cohort, an average of around 240,000 unique TCR beta nucleotide sequences was sequenced per donor, of which about 19% were non-productive. Donor age, sex, ethnicity and CMV serostatus were compiled together with the repertoire data. The study combined high-throughput TCR immunosequencing, statistical association of individual TCRs with disease status, and machine learning to predict cytomegalovirus infection status. Every discovery cohort repertoire had been produced on one sequencing platform. The T cell repertoires of several hundred subjects were profiled by immunosequencing and related to cytomegalovirus serostatus. In the later analysis, no new phenotypic data were used to find candidate immune exposures; instead, reliance was placed on TCR beta sequences and their occurrence across donors. In a later analysis, previously published TCR beta repertoires from fewer than 750 donors were re-analyzed and high-resolution HLA genotyping was added so that TCR occurrence patterns could be studied. To decide whether each TCR beta V gene segment behaved as functional or pseudogenic, an earlier analysis of some 600 of the donors relied on high-throughput TCR beta sequencing. Approximately 300 gigabases of sequencing data and approximately 91 million unique TCR sequences made up an early release that covered approximately 700 HLA-typed donors. Typing coverage differed by locus: A, B, C, DRB1 and DQB1 were typed in about 620-640 donors, DQA1 in about 550, DPA1 in around 580, and DPB1 in 400 to 480. Both class I and class II loci were covered by HLA typing, at four-digit resolution. A few DR-DQ haplotypes were treated as single units for association and clustering because of strong linkage in the cohort. A later genetic analysis took genome-wide SNP genotypes for about three fifths of the 666 donors and used that subset as a discovery cohort. Along with the approximately 650-subject first cohort, a separate validation cohort of over a hundred different subjects was used. The study aimed to test whether cataloging public T cell receptors could reveal signatures of past pathogen exposure.

The library relied on the immunoSEQ multiplex PCR assay. For the multiplex PCR, a mixture combining 60 forward primers for TCR Vbeta segments and 13 reverse primers for TCR Jbeta segments was used. Amplification of the CDR3 region of rearranged TCR beta genes was performed with a multiplex PCR assay on genomic DNA. The Illumina HiSeq System was used to sequence the amplified TCR beta libraries as 87-base-pair reads. The authors' analysis ran thus. A later analysis tallied 75 million to 95 million unique TCR beta chains across the roughly 610 repertoires, and around 12 million of those chains were shared by two or more donors. Raw reads were error-corrected and collapsed into unique sequences with a nearest-neighbor algorithm that merged closely related sequences to remove PCR and sequencing errors. To assign V, D and J gene segments, CDR3 sequences were aligned to IMGT reference sequences. For a sequence to be retained, at least a six-nucleotide match to both a V gene segment and a J gene segment was required. Rearrangements were classified as productive when the CDR3 lacked stop codons and remained in frame with V and J, and all other rearrangements were classified as non-productive. CDR3 was defined by IMGT convention, running from the second conserved V-encoded cysteine to the conserved J-encoded phenylalanine. Sequences without an unambiguous match to a single V gene segment were excluded from the earlier analysis of 587 of the donors. An earlier analysis of some 500 of the donors classified V segments as functional when productive rearrangements were above 56.7% and as segregating when the standard deviation between donors was above 5%. A statistical classification framework was built to diagnose cytomegalovirus status from the catalog of TCR beta chain sequences. A later analysis assigned V and J genes by comparing TCR nucleotide sequences with IMGT/GENE-DB human TR gene sequences. A later analysis assigned CDR3 sequences and most-parsimonious VDJ recombination scenarios with the TCRdist pipeline. In a later analysis, each TCR beta chain was defined by its CDR3 amino acid sequence together with its V-gene family, and reads lacking a unique V-gene family were excluded. In a later analysis, 450 to 600 highly shared, low-generation-probability nucleotide sequences were removed to address suspected cross-contamination and a sequencing artifact. A later analysis calculated a clonal expansion index for each public chain from normalized within-repertoire ranks of inferred template counts. In a later analysis, generation probabilities were computed with a VDJ recombination model fitted to out-of-frame rearrangements, and the resulting probabilities were checked against IGoR. In a later analysis, TCR-TCR, TCR-HLA and TCR-CMV co-occurrence was scored with hypergeometric tests, and a repertoire-size bias correction was applied to TCR pairs. To estimate false discovery rates, a later analysis permuted the HLA or CMV assignments 20 times. A later analysis grouped co-occurring TCRs with DBSCAN, adding TCRdist sequence similarity when clustering within HLA-allele-positive subsets. Repertoires with fewer than 30,000 or more than 120,000 public chains, plus five repertoires with anomalous nucleotide sharing, were excluded from co-occurrence clustering. This immuneACCESS table, as held by TCRdb, lists in-frame sequences with V and J called but not all clones. Of the missing ones, under half trace to an unresolved V gene in checked studies; the others have no known cause. V, J and clone size were drawn from that table, and D and trimming were deduced from the DNA. The sample table contains about 160,000 clones; only one count was recorded for around nine tenths of them. More than 0.7% of the sample rests with the top ten.

In total, fewer than 750 healthy bone marrow donors made up the cohort. At the time of sampling, every cohort member was nominally healthy, though immune exposures that went unrecorded were likely present. The donor tested CMV seronegative and was one of the 352 seronegative cohort members. A peripheral blood sample was provided by each donor, and peripheral blood mononuclear cells were used for TCR beta sequencing. The Qiagen DNeasy Blood Extraction Kit was used to extract genomic DNA from the blood cell samples. Broader findings and caveats from the paper: A later analysis found that most CMV-associated TCR beta chains appeared HLA-restricted, with HLA associations seemingly driven largely by CMV exposure. Specific HLA alleles were associated with 15,000 to 20,000 TCR beta sequences at a false discovery rate of 0.05 in a later analysis. Some IMGT-functional V segments, including TRBV6-2 and TRBV6-3, could not be told apart with the 87-base-pair reads, so those segments were excluded. It was suggested by the authors that the approach could potentially be generalized to other disease states and immunological phenotypes. CMV serostatus was the only immune exposure information available for the cohort. In a later analysis, HLA-associated TCR beta chains showed more clonal expansion and lower generation probabilities than non-associated chains that were equally common. Sequencing depth was assumed to be roughly uniform across donors in the presence/absence analyses, though that assumption may not hold. A further reported finding was that TCR beta sequences accurately predicted the HLA-A and HLA-B alleles for most subjects in the first cohort. The classifier was reported to diagnose cytomegalovirus status with high specificity and sensitivity in both the original and validation cohorts. The sequencing pipeline was judged likely to have produced a cluster of highly shared sequence variants as a technical artifact. According to a later analysis, TCR association rates differed among HLA loci, with DRB1 alleles showing the most associated TCRs and HLA-C alleles showing the fewest. Correlated functional status among segregating V segments might reflect linkage disequilibrium, but an unknown experimental factor could not be ruled out. A total of 164 TCR beta chains were listed by the study as associated with cytomegalovirus. Several of the top co-occurrence clusters appeared to be linked to parvovirus B19, influenza, CMV and Epstein-Barr virus, according to a later analysis. In vitro tests confirmed that three of the cytomegalovirus-associated TCR beta chains recognize cytomegalovirus antigens. In an earlier analysis of about 600 of the donors, most TCR beta V segments appeared in productive rearrangements about 90% or about 30% of the time, broadly matching IMGT annotations. In a later genetic analysis, fewer N-insertions in productive TCRs were reported among donors in an Asian-associated ancestry cluster than the roughly 640-donor mean. When HLA alleles, especially DR and DQ, strongly co-occurred, TCR associations were difficult to assign to individual alleles. A later genetic analysis associated a missense DCLRE1C variant with V-gene and J-gene trimming of TCR beta chains, and an independent cohort replicated the association. Because HLA typing was missing for some donors at each locus, association tests included only the typed subset. This cohort had only TCR beta chains sequenced, and the lack of alpha or paired-chain data limited which features could be detected. While some public TCRs were present in many individuals, most TCR sequences turned up only very rarely across donors. The earlier analysis of approximately 590 of the donors excluded 15 to 20 rarely observed V segments, including chromosome 9 orphons, because counts were too low.

About this clone: Its binding antigen is unknown. One base away there is no much larger clone; base qualities are not given.

The germline V gene yields SGHRS for CDR1 and YFSETQ for CDR2. The CDR3 contains 19 residues, cysteine and phenylalanine counted. Just CDR3 DNA is preserved here, 57 bases in frame from base 1. Compared with germline, V lacks 4 bases and J lacks 0 bases; bases without a gene match: 12. The material sequenced was PBMCs. The TCR originated in a woman under 40 in good health and CMV-seronegative. The rearrangement joined TRBV5-1 to TRBJ2-1, and 11 junctional nucleotides match TRBD2. The nucleotides are TGCGCCAGCAGCACCCGGACTAGCGGGTATCTTAGCTCCTACAATGAGCAGTTCTTC. The translation is CASSTRTSGYLSSYNEQFF.